Below, one T cell receptor (beta chain) is given with its context. Its antigen remains unknown. The entry originates in a study of shared clonotypes between healthy human individuals. Samples underwent the assay at deep level. Here immunoSEQ multiplex PCR was the method, and the copy in TCRdb shows in-frame clones only, minus some. The table lists just over 2,000,000 clones, 95% of them singletons. Germline lookup yields CDR1 GTSNPN and CDR2 SVGIG (reference sequence). The V and J ends lost 5 bases and 2 bases respectively, with 10 bases between them. The CDR3 has 14 amino acids. The study, taken as a whole, reports: Depth was large, yet rarefaction showed that sorted-subset sequencing was incomplete. An expected dependence of interdonor clonotype sharing on sequencing depth was noted.

Splitting of CD4+ cells produced CD45RA+ naive and CD45RA-negative memory subsets. Source material: naive CD4+ T cells sorted from blood. Specified subset: CD45RA+ positively selected. The TCR comes from a man aged 18 to 30 in good health. The chain is built from TRBV30 and TRBJ2-6; possibly TRBD1 or TRBD2 for D (5 bases each). The CDR3 sequence is CAWARGAGANVLTF. The CDR3 region has the DNA TGTGCCTGGGCGAGGGGAGCTGGGGCCAACGTCCTGACTTTC.